The 23 T cell receptor beta chains presented below share a single source sample, sequenced in a study of preoperative IRX-2 immunotherapy in early breast cancer. Treatment here: preoperative locoregional IRX-2 cytokine immunotherapy. TCRdb keeps only in-frame clones here, not all; method: immunoSEQ multiplex PCR. This table holds approximately 38,000 clones, 82% found once. The sample here was lymph node tissue, taken after IRX-2 immunotherapy. The receptors here all came from a human donor with breast cancer.

This clone came up once. The rearrangement links TRBV6-8 to TRBJ1-1, with a tentative D call TRBD1 (6 bases). Deletions cut 6 bases from V and 4 bases from J, with 21 bases between. In germline, CDR1 is MNHGY, CDR2 SAAAGT. The CDR3 runs 16 residues. CDR3 sequence: CASRLRGTGWGTEAFF. CDR3 nucleotides: TGTGCCAGCAGACTACGAGGTACAGGGTGGGGCACTGAAGCTTTCTTT.

This clone appeared once. This chain links TRBV19 with TRBJ1-3; D gene unclear. Trimming left V 10 bases short and J 2 bases short, with 15 bases between. Germline CDR1 and CDR2: LNHDA and SQIVND (reference sequence). CDR3 length equals 14 residues. Here the CDR3 reads CATWDSGTGNTIYF. For the CDR3, the DNA is TGTGCCACTTGGGATTCCGGCACTGGAAACACCATATATTTT.

The V gene is TRBV14, the J gene TRBJ2-7; TRBD1 is a possible D gene (6 bases). V lost 0 bases and J lost 0, with 12 bases in between. CDR3 length equals 16 residues. Germline CDR1 SGHDN, CDR2 FVKESK. Written as DNA, the CDR3 is TGTGCCAGCAGCCAAGATAGGACAGACAGCTCCTACGAGCAGTACTTC. This encodes CASSQDRTDSSYEQYF.

The V and J genes are TRBV11-3 and TRBJ2-2; D is uncertain. The CDR3 is made up of 16 amino acids. V was clipped by 1 base and J by 5 bases, with 14 bases between them. The germline gives CDR1 SGHNT, CDR2 YENEEA. The CDR3 DNA follows: TGTGCCAGCAGCTTAGGTATAGAGGATAAGACCGGGGAGCTGTTTTTT. Translated: CASSLGIEDKTGELFF. Combining the CDR3 with reference TRBV11-3 and TRBJ2-2 gives the whole variable domain EAGVVQSPRYKIIEKKQPVAFWCNPISGHNTLYWYLQNLGQGPELLIRYENEEAVDDSQLPKDRFSAERLKGVDSTLKIQPAELGDSAVYLCASSLGIEDKTGELFFGEGSRLTVL.

V and J are TRBV19 and TRBJ1-1, with 9 positions matching TRBD1. V shed 5 bases and J 4 bases; nucleotides not matched to a gene: 8. The CDR3 contains 15 residues. Germline V CDR1 and CDR2: LNHDA, SQIVND (reference sequence). The CDR3 DNA is TGTGCCAGTAGTGTGAGACAGGGGGGTAGCACTGAAGCTTTCTTT. Its translation is CASSVRQGGSTEAFF.

The rearrangement uses TRBV11-3 and TRBJ1-1, with TRBD1 identical over 9 bases. The germline V gene has CDR1 SGHNT and CDR2 YENEEA. This CDR3 spans 15 amino acids. The V gene end was trimmed by 5 bases and the J gene end by 2 bases; junction bases not matched to a gene: 6. The CDR3 DNA is TGTGCCAGCAGCACCGGGACAGGGTACAACACTGAAGCTTTCTTT. Its protein product is CASSTGTGYNTEAFF.

J is TRBJ2-1 and V is TRBV6-8; 7 nucleotides match TRBD2. The junction had 5 bases not matched to a gene; V was cut back by 8 bases and J by 4 bases. The CDR3 length is 13 residues. Per germline, CDR1 MNHGY and CDR2 SAAAGT. CDR3 sequence (DNA): TGTGCCAGCCAGCGGGGCCAATACAATGAGCAGTTCTTC. Translation gives CASQRGQYNEQFF.

Only a few counts were recorded for this clone. The gene calls are TRBV11-3 and TRBJ1-3; 10 bases are shared with TRBD1. With 3 bases clipped from V and 3 bases from J, the junction kept 5 bases outside the gene matches. CDR1 SGHNT and CDR2 YENEEA come from the germline V gene. The CDR3 is 16 amino acids. The CDR3 DNA reads as TGTGCCAGCAGCTTGGGGGACAGGGGTTTTGGAAACACCATATATTTT. Translating it yields CASSLGDRGFGNTIYF. Drawing the rest from reference TRBV11-3 and TRBJ1-3, the complete variable domain is EAGVVQSPRYKIIEKKQPVAFWCNPISGHNTLYWYLQNLGQGPELLIRYENEEAVDDSQLPKDRFSAERLKGVDSTLKIQPAELGDSAVYLCASSLGDRGFGNTIYFGEGSWLTVV.

The chain carries TRBV11-3 and TRBJ2-7; 11 bases are shared with TRBD2. V shed 3 bases and J 2 bases; nucleotides not matched to a gene: 9. Looked up from germline, CDR1 is SGHNT and CDR2 is YENEEA. This CDR3 is built from 17 residues. CDR3: CASSLALAGGGPYEQYF. As DNA, the CDR3 is TGTGCCAGCAGCTTGGCCCTAGCGGGGGGCGGACCCTACGAGCAGTACTTC. Full variable domain (outside the CDR3, taken from reference TRBV11-3 and TRBJ2-7): EAGVVQSPRYKIIEKKQPVAFWCNPISGHNTLYWYLQNLGQGPELLIRYENEEAVDDSQLPKDRFSAERLKGVDSTLKIQPAELGDSAVYLCASSLALAGGGPYEQYFGPGTRLTVT.

The table lists this clone with a few counts. The chain joins TRBV15 to TRBJ1-1, with 8 bases lining up with TRBD1. The CDR3 length is 14 residues. After removal of 1 base from V and 6 bases from J, the junction contained 4 bases not matched to a gene. CDR1 and CDR2 (germline): LNHNV, YYDKDF (reference sequence). The CDR3 loop is CATSRVDRGAEAFF. DNA of the CDR3: TGTGCCACCAGCAGAGTAGACAGGGGCGCTGAAGCTTTCTTT.

V usage is TRBV7-1 and J usage is TRBJ1-5; D perhaps matches TRBD1 (5 bases). TRBV7-1 is recorded as an ORF, its role being uncertain. V was pared by 4 bases and J by 3 bases, with 16 bases between. The CDR3 covers 16 residues. The CDR3 protein is CASSLARSGNNQPQHF. The DNA of the CDR3 is TGTGCCAGCAGCTTAGCGCGGTCAGGGAACAATCAGCCCCAGCATTTT.

This rearrangement joins TRBV29-1 to TRBJ1-2, with unresolved D. The CDR3 contains 13 residues. Trimming removed 5 bases from V and 0 bases from J, with 10 bases in between. CDR1 and CDR2 from the germline V gene are SQVTM and ANQGSEA. The CDR3 DNA is TGCAGCGTTAAACCACTCGCTAACTATGGCTACACCTTC. This codes for CSVKPLANYGYTF.

V and J are TRBV14 and TRBJ1-1, with 10 bases that match TRBD1. V shed 2 bases, J shed 6 bases, and the junction held 3 bases outside the gene matches. Germline assignment: CDR1 SGHDN and CDR2 FVKESK. The CDR3 runs to 14 residues. The CDR3 is CASSQTGTGAEAFF. Here the CDR3 DNA reads TGTGCCAGCAGCCAAACCGGGACAGGGGCTGAAGCTTTCTTT. The whole variable domain, filled in from reference TRBV14 and TRBJ1-1, reads EAGVTQFPSHSVIEKGQTVTLRCDPISGHDNLYWYRRVMGKEIKFLLHFVKESKQDESGMPNNRFLAERTGGTYSTLKVQPAELEDSGVYFCASSQTGTGAEAFFGQGTRLTVV.

The rearrangement joins TRBV6-8 to TRBJ1-5, with D unresolved. CDR3 length: 17 residues. The germline CDR1 and CDR2 sequences are MNHGY and SAAAGT. V lost 2 bases, J lost 2 bases, and 16 bases lay in between. CDR3 sequence reads: CASSYTLPSQGNQPQHF. CDR3 bases: TGTGCCAGCAGTTACACCCTCCCCTCTCAAGGCAATCAGCCCCAGCATTTT.

The chain carries TRBV6-8 and TRBJ2-7; D assignment may be TRBD1 or TRBD2 (5 bases each). CDR3 size: 14 residues. Trimming removed 2 bases at V and 2 bases at J, with 10 bases between. Germline V CDR1 and CDR2: MNHGY, SAAAGT. CDR3 DNA sequence: TGTGCCAGCAGTTACGAGGGGCAAGCCTACGAGCAGTACTTC. Translation gives CASSYEGQAYEQYF.

The gene calls are TRBV10-2 and TRBJ2-3; D is possibly TRBD2 (5 bases). V was cut by 4 bases and J by 3 bases, with 11 bases left in between. Germline V gene data show CDR1 as WSHSY and CDR2 as SAAADI. This CDR3 contains 14 residues. This chain's CDR3 is CASSGTGITDTQYF. In DNA, the CDR3 is TGCGCCAGCAGTGGGACTGGGATTACAGATACGCAGTATTTT.

The CDR3 DNA reads as TGTGCCAGCAGTACCCCGAAAGATATTTACCAAACCCCTGATCGGCAGTTCTTC. This sequence encodes CASSTPKDIYQTPDRQFF. The genes are TRBV6-8 and TRBJ2-1; no clear D. The ends were cut back, 5 bases at V and 12 bases at J, with 32 bases in the middle. The CDR3 is 18 residues long. The V gene's germline CDR1 is MNHGY and CDR2 SAAAGT.

The chain employs TRBV7-4 and TRBJ1-2; 9 bases match TRBD1. V lost 11 bases, J lost 7 bases, and 14 bases stayed unmatched. CDR1 is SGHVT, CDR2 SQSDAQ, per germline. The CDR3 loop spans 14 amino acids. CDR3 nucleotides: TGTGCCGCAGGCCTTACAGGGGGCCTAAGTGGCTACACCTTC. This translates into CAAGLTGGLSGYTF.

The V and J genes are TRBV6-8 and TRBJ1-2; TRBD1 aligns across 10 bases. The trim removed 2 bases at V and 6 bases at J, leaving 9 bases unmatched. Germline CDR1 MNHGY, CDR2 SAAAGT. The CDR3 is made up of 16 amino acids. As DNA, the CDR3 is TGTGCCAGCAGTTACGACAAGACAGGGGGCGCGAATGGCTACACCTTC. Translating it yields CASSYDKTGGANGYTF.

Only one count was recorded for this clone. The rearrangement uses TRBV15 and TRBJ2-3; possible D gene TRBD2, 7 bases. Trimming cost V 5 bases and J 1 base, with 13 bases left between them. The germline CDR1 and CDR2 sequences are LNHNV and YYDKDF (reference sequence). The CDR3 totals 15 residues. The chain's CDR3 is CATSGGGGGTDTQYF. CDR3 DNA: TGTGCCACCAGCGGGGGAGGGGGGGGCACAGATACGCAGTATTTT.

This sequence joins TRBV7-8 and TRBJ1-5, with D possibly being TRBD1 (5 bases). Deletions cut 6 bases from V and 7 bases from J, with 13 bases between. The CDR3 length is 13 residues. Germline V gene lookup returns CDR1 SGHVS and CDR2 FQNEAQ. This chain's CDR3 is CASRQQGPQPQHF. The CDR3 coding sequence is TGTGCCAGCAGGCAGCAGGGACCACAGCCCCAGCATTTT.

The chain links TRBV18 to TRBJ2-5, with a possible D match to TRBD2 (6 bases). The CDR3 sequence is 17 residues long. V dropped 3 bases and J dropped 5 bases, with 22 bases sitting between them. Germline CDR1 KGHSH, CDR2 LQKENI. CDR3 sequence: CASSPVLTGVRLETQYF. CDR3 coding DNA: TGTGCCAGCTCACCCGTCTTGACGGGGGTTAGGCTGGAGACCCAGTACTTC.

V and J are TRBV5-1 and TRBJ1-4; 7 bases match TRBD1. There are 16 residues in the CDR3. CDR1 SGHRS and CDR2 YFSETQ come from the germline V gene. V was pared by 0 bases and J by 4 bases, with 6 bases of the junction left unmatched. The chain's CDR3 is CASSLGRTGRNEKLFF. The CDR3 region has the DNA TGCGCCAGCAGCTTGGGACGGACAGGCCGTAATGAAAAACTGTTTTTT.